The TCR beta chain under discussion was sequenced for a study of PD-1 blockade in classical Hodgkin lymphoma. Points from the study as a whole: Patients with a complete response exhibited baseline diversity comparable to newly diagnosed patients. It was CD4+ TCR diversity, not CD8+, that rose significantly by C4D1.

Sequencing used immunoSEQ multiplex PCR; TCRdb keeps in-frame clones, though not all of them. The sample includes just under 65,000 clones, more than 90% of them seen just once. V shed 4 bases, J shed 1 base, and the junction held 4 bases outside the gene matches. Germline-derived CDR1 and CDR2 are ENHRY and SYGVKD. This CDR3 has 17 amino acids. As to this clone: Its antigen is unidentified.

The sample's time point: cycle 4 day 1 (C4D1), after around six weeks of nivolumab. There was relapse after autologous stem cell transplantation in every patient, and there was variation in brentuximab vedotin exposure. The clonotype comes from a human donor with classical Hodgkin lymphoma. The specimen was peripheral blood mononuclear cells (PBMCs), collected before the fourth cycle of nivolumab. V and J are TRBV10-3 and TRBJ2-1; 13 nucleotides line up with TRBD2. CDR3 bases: TGTGCCATCAGTGCAACTAGCGGGGGGGCTTCCTACAATGAGCAGTTCTTC. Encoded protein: CAISATSGGASYNEQFF.